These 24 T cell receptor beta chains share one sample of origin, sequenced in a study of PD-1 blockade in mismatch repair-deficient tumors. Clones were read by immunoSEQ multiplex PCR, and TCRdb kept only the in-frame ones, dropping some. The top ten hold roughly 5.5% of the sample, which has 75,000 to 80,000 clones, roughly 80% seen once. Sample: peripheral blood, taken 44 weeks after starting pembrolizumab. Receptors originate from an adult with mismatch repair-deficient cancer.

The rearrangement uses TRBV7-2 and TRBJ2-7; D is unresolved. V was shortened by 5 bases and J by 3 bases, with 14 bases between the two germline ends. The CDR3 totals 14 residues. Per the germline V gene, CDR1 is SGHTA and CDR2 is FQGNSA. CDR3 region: CASSPSNTFYEQYF. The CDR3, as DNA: TGTGCCAGCAGCCCAAGTAACACCTTCTACGAGCAGTACTTC.

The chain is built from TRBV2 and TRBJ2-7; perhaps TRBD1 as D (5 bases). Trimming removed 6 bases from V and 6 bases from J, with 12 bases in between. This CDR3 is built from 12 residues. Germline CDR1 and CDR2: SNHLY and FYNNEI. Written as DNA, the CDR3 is TGTGCCAGCAGGACCAGTCAGGGCGAGCAGTACTTC. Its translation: CASRTSQGEQYF. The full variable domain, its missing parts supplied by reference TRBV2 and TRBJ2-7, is EPEVTQTPSHQVTQMGQEVILRCVPISNHLYFYWYRQILGQKVEFLVSFYNNEISEKSEIFDDQFSVERPDGSNFTLKIRSTKLEDSAMYFCASRTSQGEQYFGPGTRLTVT.

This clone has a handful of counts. CDR3: CASSAASGSRYEQYF. As DNA, the CDR3 is TGTGCCAGCAGTGCGGCTAGCGGGAGTAGGTACGAGCAGTACTTC. This chain uses TRBV2 with TRBJ2-7; the match to TRBD2 covers 10 bases. Losses at the gene ends were 4 bases for V and 4 bases for J; bases not matched to a gene: 7. Germline V gene lookup returns CDR1 SNHLY and CDR2 FYNNEI. The CDR3 is made up of 15 amino acids.

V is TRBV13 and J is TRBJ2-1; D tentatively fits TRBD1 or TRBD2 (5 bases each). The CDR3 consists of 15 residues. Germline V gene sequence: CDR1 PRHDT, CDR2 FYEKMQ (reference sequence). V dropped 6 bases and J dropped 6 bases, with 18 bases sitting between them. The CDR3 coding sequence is TGTGCCAGCAGTGTAGAGGGGAGCCCCTTCAATGAGCAGTTCTTC. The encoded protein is CASSVEGSPFNEQFF.

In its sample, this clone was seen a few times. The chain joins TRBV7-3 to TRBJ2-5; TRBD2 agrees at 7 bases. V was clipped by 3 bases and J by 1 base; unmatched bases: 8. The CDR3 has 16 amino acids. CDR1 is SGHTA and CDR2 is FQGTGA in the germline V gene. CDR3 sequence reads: CASSLHGAGPQETQYF. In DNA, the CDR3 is TGTGCCAGCAGCTTGCATGGAGCGGGACCCCAAGAGACCCAGTACTTC.

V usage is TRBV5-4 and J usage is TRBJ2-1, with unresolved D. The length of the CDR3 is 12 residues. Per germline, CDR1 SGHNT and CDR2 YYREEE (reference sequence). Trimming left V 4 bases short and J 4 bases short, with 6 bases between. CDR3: CASSPRYNEQFF. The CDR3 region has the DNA TGTGCCAGCAGCCCGAGGTACAATGAGCAGTTCTTC.

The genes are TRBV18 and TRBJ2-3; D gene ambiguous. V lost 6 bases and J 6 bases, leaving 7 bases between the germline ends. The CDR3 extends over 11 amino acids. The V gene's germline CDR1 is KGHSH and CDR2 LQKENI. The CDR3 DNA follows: TGTGCCAGCTCCCCAATGGATACGCAGTATTTT. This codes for CASSPMDTQYF. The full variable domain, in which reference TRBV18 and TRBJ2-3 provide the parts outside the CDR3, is NAGVMQNPRHLVRRRGQEARLRCSPMKGHSHVYWYRQLPEEGLKFMVYLQKENIIDESGMPKERFSAEFPKEGPSILRIQQVVRGDSAAYFCASSPMDTQYFGPGTRLTVL.

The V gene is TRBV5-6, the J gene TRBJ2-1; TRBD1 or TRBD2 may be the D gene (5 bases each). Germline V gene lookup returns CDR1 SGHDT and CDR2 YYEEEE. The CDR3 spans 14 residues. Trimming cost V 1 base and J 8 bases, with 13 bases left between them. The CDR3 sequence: CASSLMLLGDEQFF. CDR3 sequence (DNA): TGTGCCAGCAGCTTGATGTTATTGGGGGATGAGCAGTTCTTC. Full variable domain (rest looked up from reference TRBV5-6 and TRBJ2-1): DAGVTQSPTHLIKTRGQQVTLRCSPKSGHDTVSWYQQALGQGPQFIFQYYEEEERQRGNFPDRFSGHQFPNYSSELNVNALLLGDSALYLCASSLMLLGDEQFFGPGTRLTVL.

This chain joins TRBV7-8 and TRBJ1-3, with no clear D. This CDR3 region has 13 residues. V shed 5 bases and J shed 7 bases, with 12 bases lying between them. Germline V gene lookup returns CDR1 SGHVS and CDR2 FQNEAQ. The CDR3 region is CASSQPSGNTIYF. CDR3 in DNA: TGTGCCAGCAGCCAACCCTCCGGGAACACCATATATTTT.

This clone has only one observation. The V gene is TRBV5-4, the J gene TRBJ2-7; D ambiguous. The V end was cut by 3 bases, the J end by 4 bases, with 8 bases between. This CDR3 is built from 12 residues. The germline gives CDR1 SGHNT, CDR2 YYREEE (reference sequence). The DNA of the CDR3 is TGTGCCAGCAGCTCGCAGGAGTACGAGCAGTACTTC. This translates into CASSSQEYEQYF. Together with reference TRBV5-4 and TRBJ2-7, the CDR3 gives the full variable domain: ETGVTQSPTHLIKTRGQQVTLRCSSQSGHNTVSWYQQALGQGPQFIFQYYREEENGRGNFPPRFSGLQFPNYSSELNVNALELDDSALYLCASSSQEYEQYFGPGTRLTVT.

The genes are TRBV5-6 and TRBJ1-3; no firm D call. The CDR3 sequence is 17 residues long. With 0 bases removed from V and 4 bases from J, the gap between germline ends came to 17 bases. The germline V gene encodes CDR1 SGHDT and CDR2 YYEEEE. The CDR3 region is CASSLAGPGRGGNTIYF. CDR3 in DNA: TGTGCCAGCAGCTTGGCCGGTCCGGGGAGAGGAGGAAACACCATATATTTT.

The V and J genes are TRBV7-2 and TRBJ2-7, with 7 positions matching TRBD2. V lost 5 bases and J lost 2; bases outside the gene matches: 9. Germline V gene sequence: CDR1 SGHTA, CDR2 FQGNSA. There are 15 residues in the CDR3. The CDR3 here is CASSPGPGGTYEQYF. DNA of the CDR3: TGTGCCAGCAGCCCTGGCCCGGGAGGCACCTACGAGCAGTACTTC.

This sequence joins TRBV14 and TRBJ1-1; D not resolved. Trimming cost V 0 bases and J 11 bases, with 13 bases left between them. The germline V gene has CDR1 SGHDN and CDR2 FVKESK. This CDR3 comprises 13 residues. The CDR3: CASSQEEHLGAFF. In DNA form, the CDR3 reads TGTGCCAGCAGCCAAGAAGAGCACTTGGGGGCTTTCTTT.

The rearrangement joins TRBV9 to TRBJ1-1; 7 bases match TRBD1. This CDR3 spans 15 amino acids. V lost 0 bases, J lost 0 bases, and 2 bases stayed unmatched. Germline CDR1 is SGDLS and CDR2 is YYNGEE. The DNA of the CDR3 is TGTGCCAGCAGCGTAGTCCAGGGGGTGAACACTGAAGCTTTCTTT. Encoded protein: CASSVVQGVNTEAFF.

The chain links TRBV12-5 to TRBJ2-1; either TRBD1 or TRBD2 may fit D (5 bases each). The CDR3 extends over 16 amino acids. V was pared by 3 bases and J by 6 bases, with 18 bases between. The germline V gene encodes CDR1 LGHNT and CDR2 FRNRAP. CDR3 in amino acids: CASGFSRGVPVNEQFF. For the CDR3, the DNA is TGTGCTAGTGGTTTCTCCCGAGGGGTCCCGGTCAATGAGCAGTTCTTC.

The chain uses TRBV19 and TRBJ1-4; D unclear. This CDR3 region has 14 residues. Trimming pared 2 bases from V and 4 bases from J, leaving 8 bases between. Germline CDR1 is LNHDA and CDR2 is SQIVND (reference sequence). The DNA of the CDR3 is TGTGCCAGTAGTATACGCCAGGATAATGAAAAACTGTTTTTT. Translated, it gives CASSIRQDNEKLFF. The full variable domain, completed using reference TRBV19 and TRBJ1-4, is DGGITQSPKYLFRKEGQNVTLSCEQNLNHDAMYWYRQDPGQGLRLIYYSQIVNDFQKGDIAEGYSVSREKKESFPLTVTSAQKNPTAFYLCASSIRQDNEKLFFGSGTQLSVL.

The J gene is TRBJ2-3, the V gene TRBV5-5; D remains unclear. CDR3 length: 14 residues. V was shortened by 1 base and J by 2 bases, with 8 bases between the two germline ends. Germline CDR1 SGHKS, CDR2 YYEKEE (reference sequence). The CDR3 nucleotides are TGTGCCAGCAGCTTGAGCCCTGCCACAGATACGCAGTATTTT. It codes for CASSLSPATDTQYF.

The CDR3 spells CASPKGDTGYSGANVLTF. CDR3 DNA: TGCGCCAGCCCAAAGGGAGACACAGGATACTCTGGGGCCAACGTCCTGACTTTC. The chain has TRBV10-1 and TRBJ2-6; possibly TRBD1 or TRBD2 for D (5 bases each). V was trimmed by 8 bases and J by 0 bases, leaving 20 bases between them. The CDR3 covers 18 residues. The germline CDR1 and CDR2 sequences are WNHNN and SYGVQD (reference sequence).

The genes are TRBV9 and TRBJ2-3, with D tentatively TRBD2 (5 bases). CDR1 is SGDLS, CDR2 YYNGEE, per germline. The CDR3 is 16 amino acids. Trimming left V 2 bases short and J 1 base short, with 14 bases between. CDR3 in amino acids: CASSVGEPGGTDTQYF. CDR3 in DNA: TGTGCCAGCAGCGTTGGTGAGCCCGGGGGCACAGATACGCAGTATTTT.

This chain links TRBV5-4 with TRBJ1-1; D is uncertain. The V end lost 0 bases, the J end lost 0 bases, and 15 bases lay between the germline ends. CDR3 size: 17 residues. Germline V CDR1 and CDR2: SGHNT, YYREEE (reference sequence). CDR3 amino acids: CASSLDGMNPVNTEAFF. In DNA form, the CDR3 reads TGTGCCAGCAGCTTGGACGGAATGAACCCAGTGAACACTGAAGCTTTCTTT.

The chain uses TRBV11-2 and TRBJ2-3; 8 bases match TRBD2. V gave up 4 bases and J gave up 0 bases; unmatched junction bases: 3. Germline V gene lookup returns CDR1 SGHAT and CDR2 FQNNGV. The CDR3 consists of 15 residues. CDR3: CASSYSGVSTDTQYF. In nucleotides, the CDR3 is TGTGCCAGCAGCTATAGCGGGGTTAGCACAGATACGCAGTATTTT.

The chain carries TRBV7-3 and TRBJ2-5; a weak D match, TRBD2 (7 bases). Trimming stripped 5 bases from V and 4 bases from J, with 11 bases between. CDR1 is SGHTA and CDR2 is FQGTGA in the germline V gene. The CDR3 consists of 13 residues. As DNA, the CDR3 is TGTGCCAGCAGCGAGGGGGGGAGAGAGACCCAGTACTTC. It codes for CASSEGGRETQYF.

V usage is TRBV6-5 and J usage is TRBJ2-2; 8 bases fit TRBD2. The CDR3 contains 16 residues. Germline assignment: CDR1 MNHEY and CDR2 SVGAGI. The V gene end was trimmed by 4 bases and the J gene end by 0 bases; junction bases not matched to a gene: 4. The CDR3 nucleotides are TGTGCCAGCAGTTCGCCGGGAGGGGCGAACACCGGGGAGCTGTTTTTT. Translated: CASSSPGGANTGELFF.

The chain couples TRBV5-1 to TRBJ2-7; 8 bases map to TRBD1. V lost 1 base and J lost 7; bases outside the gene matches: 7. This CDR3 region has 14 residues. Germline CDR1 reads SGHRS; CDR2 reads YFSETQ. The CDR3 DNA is TGCGCCAGCAGCTTGCCGGGACAGGTGAGGGAGCAGTACTTC. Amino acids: CASSLPGQVREQYF.